Listed here are 10 T cell receptor beta chains from one sample, sequenced in a study of lymphopenia after photon versus proton radiotherapy. Some clones are missing from TCRdb's copy, which holds only in-frame ones; the method was immunoSEQ multiplex PCR. This table holds about 24,000 clones, roughly 84% found once. The sample in question was peripheral blood, obtained from a patient treated with photon-based radiotherapy. Receptors originate from a man aged 40-55 years with gastric cancer.

The V and J genes are TRBV29-1 and TRBJ2-2; D may be TRBD1 (6 bases). The V gene lost 7 bases and the J gene lost 1 base, with 7 bases spanning the gap. The CDR3 is 12 amino acids. CDR1 SQVTM and CDR2 ANQGSEA come from the germline V gene. The CDR3: CSAGENTGELFF. CDR3 DNA sequence: TGCAGCGCAGGGGAGAACACCGGGGAGCTGTTTTTT.

The chain combines TRBV7-2 with TRBJ2-5; D not certain. CDR3 size: 13 residues. Trimming left V 3 bases short and J 2 bases short, with 7 bases between. Germline-derived CDR1 and CDR2 are SGHTA and FQGNSA. The CDR3 protein is CASSLPVQETQYF. The CDR3 DNA is TGTGCCAGCAGCTTGCCGGTACAAGAGACCCAGTACTTC. The full variable domain, completed using reference TRBV7-2 and TRBJ2-5, is GAGVSQSPSNKVTEKGKDVELRCDPISGHTALYWYRQSLGQGLEFLIYFQGNSAPDKSGLPSDRFSAERTGGSVSTLTIQRTQQEDSAVYLCASSLPVQETQYFGPGTRLLVL.

V usage is TRBV19 and J usage is TRBJ1-1; D is uncertain. Trimming took 6 bases from V and 4 from J, leaving 12 bases between them. The CDR3 spans 13 residues. Germline loops: CDR1 LNHDA, CDR2 SQIVND (reference sequence). The CDR3 here is CASSRFEGTEAFF. In DNA, the CDR3 is TGTGCCAGTAGCCGATTTGAGGGCACTGAAGCTTTCTTT.

This chain connects TRBV19 to TRBJ1-6, with D hard to call. The CDR3 has 17 amino acids. Looked up from germline, CDR1 is LNHDA and CDR2 is SQIVND (reference sequence). Trimming cost V 0 bases and J 13 bases, with 22 bases left between them. For the CDR3, the DNA is TGTGCCAGTAGTATAGATCTCACAGCGGGCAACCGTAGGCCCCTCCACTTT. Its translation is CASSIDLTAGNRRPLHF.

This sequence joins TRBV5-1 and TRBJ1-2; D uncertain. The CDR3 spans 14 residues. CDR1 SGHRS and CDR2 YFSETQ come from the germline V gene. Trimming took 4 bases from V and 3 from J, leaving 13 bases between them. The CDR3 loop reads CASSAGLGDYGYTF. CDR3 coding DNA: TGCGCCAGCAGCGCCGGACTTGGGGACTATGGCTACACCTTC. Supplemented by reference TRBV5-1 and TRBJ1-2, the full variable domain reads KAGVTQTPRYLIKTRGQQVTLSCSPISGHRSVSWYQQTPGQGLQFLFEYFSETQRNKGNFPGRFSGRQFSNSRSEMNVSTLELGDSALYLCASSAGLGDYGYTFGSGTRLTVV.

The chain couples TRBV7-6 to TRBJ2-1; D possibly corresponds to TRBD1 (6 bases). CDR1 is SGHVS, CDR2 FNYEAQ, per germline. V lost 3 bases, J lost 4 bases, and 13 bases lay in between. The CDR3 totals 15 residues. As DNA, the CDR3 is TGTGCCAGCAGCTTGGGGGCAGGGTATTACAATGAGCAGTTCTTC. Amino acid sequence: CASSLGAGYYNEQFF.

Written as DNA, the CDR3 is TGTGCCAGTACCCTCTCTTGGCAGGGGGCTAACTATGGCTACACCTTC. As protein: CASTLSWQGANYGYTF. V usage is TRBV19 and J usage is TRBJ1-2, with TRBD1 matching 7 bases. V lost 7 bases and J lost 0; bases outside the gene matches: 11. This CDR3 region has 16 residues. Germline V CDR1 and CDR2: LNHDA, SQIVND (reference sequence).

The V gene is TRBV11-1, the J gene TRBJ2-3; 9 bases are shared with TRBD1. Trimming at V came to 5 bases and at J to 4 bases, leaving 13 bases not matched to a gene. Looked up from germline, CDR1 is SGHAT and CDR2 is FQDESV (reference sequence). This CDR3 spans 17 amino acids. CDR3 coding DNA: TGTGCCAGCAGCCTTATCAGGCGCACAGGGGGCGCAGATACGCAGTATTTT. This encodes CASSLIRRTGGADTQYF. The whole variable domain, remainder taken from reference TRBV11-1 and TRBJ2-3, is EAEVAQSPRYKITEKSQAVAFWCDPISGHATLYWYRQILGQGPELLVQFQDESVVDDSQLPKDRFSAERLKGVDSTLKIQPAELGDSAMYLCASSLIRRTGGADTQYFGPGTRLTVL.

The rearrangement uses TRBV19 and TRBJ1-2; D not resolved. Trimming left V 3 bases short and J 3 bases short, with 11 bases between. This CDR3 has 14 amino acids. Germline CDR1 LNHDA, CDR2 SQIVND (reference sequence). The CDR3 sequence: CASSIRTADYGYTF. The CDR3 DNA is TGTGCCAGTAGTATTAGGACGGCGGACTATGGCTACACCTTC.

The chain joins TRBV11-1 to TRBJ1-2, with a weak D call TRBD1 (5 bases). The germline V and J ends were trimmed by 1 base and 7 bases, with 16 bases remaining between them. The germline gives CDR1 SGHAT, CDR2 FQDESV (reference sequence). This CDR3 comprises 15 residues. The CDR3 DNA reads as TGTGCCAGCAGCTTAGGACCGCAGGGTATGCTTGGCTACACCTTC. Protein: CASSLGPQGMLGYTF.